This paragraph covers one T cell receptor (beta chain) sequence. TCRdb keeps only in-frame clones here, not all; method: immunoSEQ multiplex PCR. The sample lists under 250,000 clones, roughly 80% occurring once. This sample stems from a study of blood T cell repertoires in COVID-19. Study details: COVID-19 samples, acute and convalescent, were from the United States, Italy and Spain. PBMCs, B-cell-depleted T cells, or T cells were the source of the cDNA or gDNA that made up the material.

Germline V gives CDR1 MDHEN, CDR2 SYDVKM. Trimming shortened V by 7 bases and J by 4 bases, and 14 bases separated the two germline ends. CDR3 size: 14 residues. The chain carries TRBV28 and TRBJ2-1; tentatively, D is TRBD1 (5 bases). This clonotype was obtained from a woman in her thirties who had recovered from COVID-19. What was sequenced was peripheral blood. The CDR3 DNA follows: TGTGCCAGCACCCCGCCAGGGTTGTACAATGAGCAGTTCTTC. It codes for CASTPPGLYNEQFF. The variable domain in full, completed from reference TRBV28 and TRBJ2-1, reads DVKVTQSSRYLVKRTGEKVFLECVQDMDHENMFWYRQDPGLGLRLIYFSYDVKMKEKGDIPEGYSVSREKKERFSLILESASTNQTSMYLCASTPPGLYNEQFFGPGTRLTVL.